This T cell receptor beta chain was documented in a study of blood T cell repertoires in COVID-19. For the study at large: There were acute and convalescent COVID-19 samples, and they came from the United States, Italy and Spain.

Germline V gives CDR1 SGDLS, CDR2 YYNGEE. V dropped 3 bases and J dropped 1 base, with 10 bases sitting between them. The CDR3 is made up of 14 amino acids. Study processing details: The authors estimated nucleated cell counts from reference gene primer amplification. Libraries were prepared by immunoSEQ multiplex PCR; TCRdb keeps only in-frame clonotypes and omits some of them. V, J and clone size are those of that table, while D and trimming were read from the DNA. The table includes 95,000 to 100,000 clones, 80% to 90% detected once. The chain uses TRBV9 and TRBJ2-5; a possible D gene is TRBD1 (6 bases). The TCR sequence derives from a man older than 75 with acute or convalescent COVID-19. Sequenced material: peripheral blood. Written as DNA, the CDR3 is TGTGCCAGCAGCGACGGACAGCCCCAAGAGACCCAGTACTTC. Translating it yields CASSDGQPQETQYF.